Listed below are T cell receptor beta chains from one sample, sequenced in a study of T cells in Graves' hyperthyroidism and ophthalmopathy. TCRdb recomputed calls from the multiplex PCR reads with MiXCR, one row per CDR3 protein. The sample holds 480,000 or so distinct CDR3 sequences; under 15% are singletons and the top ten take roughly 17%. Sequencing was performed on blood. These receptors were obtained from a woman under 30 with Graves' hyperthyroidism. Both conserved end residues are part of each CDR3. The D gene is left open where the match is weak. Expanded clones get a size class; other rows say once, few or many, or leave the size out.

V gene: TRBV11-1
D gene: -
clone size: many
J gene: TRBJ1-2
CDR3 DNA: TGTGCCAGCAGCCCCGCCCCGGGTGGCGACTATGGCTACACCTTC
CDR3 protein: CASSPAPGGDYGYTF

V gene: TRBV25-1
D gene: -
clone size: many
J gene: TRBJ2-2
CDR3 DNA: TGTGCCAGCAGTGACCGGACGAGGGGGGGGGTTAACACCGGGGAGCTGTTTTTT
CDR3 protein: CASSDRTRGGVNTGELFF

V gene: TRBV12-5
D gene: -
clone size: many
J gene: TRBJ2-1
CDR3 DNA: TGTGCTAGTGGTTTGACAGACTACAATGAGCAGTTCTTC
CDR3 protein: CASGLTDYNEQFF

V gene: TRBV19
D gene: -
clone size: many
J gene: TRBJ1-1
CDR3 DNA: TGTGCCAGTAGTCCGTCTCGACAGAATTCGAACACTGAAGCTTTCTTT
CDR3 protein: CASSPSRQNSNTEAFF

V gene: TRBV12-3/TRBV12-4
D gene: TRBD1
clone size: few
J gene: TRBJ2-1
CDR3 DNA: TGTGCCAGCAGTTTTCCCCTAGGACAGGGCCCGTTCTTC
CDR3 protein: CASSFPLGQGPFF

V gene: TRBV12-3/TRBV12-4
D gene: TRBD2
clone size: many
J gene: TRBJ2-1
CDR3 DNA: TGTGCCAGCAGTTTAGGGCAGGGTGGAGGACTAGCGGAGTCCTACTCCTACAATGAGCAGTTCTTC
CDR3 protein: CASSLGQGGGLAESYSYNEQFF

V gene: TRBV6-2/TRBV6-3
D gene: -
clone size: -
J gene: TRBJ1-6
CDR3 DNA: TGTGCCAGCAGTGACGGCCAGGGGTATTCACCCCTCCACTTT
CDR3 protein: CASSDGQGYSPLHF

V gene: TRBV19
D gene: -
clone size: many
J gene: TRBJ2-6
CDR3 DNA: TGTGCCAGTAGTATCCCAGGGAGAACTGGGGCCAACGTCCTGACTTTC
CDR3 protein: CASSIPGRTGANVLTF

V gene: TRBV20-1
D gene: -
clone size: many
J gene: TRBJ1-5
CDR3 DNA: TGCAGTGCTAGCGATGGCAATCAGCCCCAGCATTTT
CDR3 protein: CSASDGNQPQHF

V gene: TRBV3-1
D gene: -
clone size: many
J gene: TRBJ1-2
CDR3 DNA: TGTGCCAGCAGCCAAGGCGGGGGATCCTATGGCTACACCTTC
CDR3 protein: CASSQGGGSYGYTF

V gene: TRBV20-1
D gene: -
clone size: many
J gene: TRBJ2-7
CDR3 DNA: TGCAGTGCTAGGCCCGATGGGCAGGGCCCCTACGAGCAGTACTTC
CDR3 protein: CSARPDGQGPYEQYF

V gene: TRBV10-2
D gene: -
clone size: few
J gene: TRBJ1-2
CDR3 DNA: TGCGCCAGCAATGGGAACGGGGCTGGCTACACCTTC
CDR3 protein: CASNGNGAGYTF

V gene: TRBV30
D gene: -
clone size: -
J gene: TRBJ1-1
CDR3 DNA: TGTGCCTGGAGTGGGGGTCGATGGGGCTTCACTGAAGCTTTCTTT
CDR3 protein: CAWSGGRWGFTEAFF

V gene: TRBV13
D gene: -
clone size: many
J gene: TRBJ2-1
CDR3 DNA: TGTGCCAGCAGCGGAGGCTCGCGCGATGAGCAGTTCTTC
CDR3 protein: CASSGGSRDEQFF

V gene: TRBV2
D gene: TRBD2
clone size: -
J gene: TRBJ2-7
CDR3 DNA: TGTGCCAGCAGTGAATTTCTAGCGGGAGGGAGCGAGCAGTACTTC
CDR3 protein: CASSEFLAGGSEQYF

V gene: TRBV12-3/TRBV12-4
D gene: -
clone size: many
J gene: TRBJ1-5
CDR3 DNA: TGTGCCAGCAGTTTGCAGTCAGGGTCAGCGCCCCAGCATTTT
CDR3 protein: CASSLQSGSAPQHF

V gene: TRBV30
D gene: -
clone size: many
J gene: TRBJ2-1
CDR3 DNA: TGTGCCTGGAAGCCTAGGGGGACGAGGAATGAGCAGTTCTTC
CDR3 protein: CAWKPRGTRNEQFF

V gene: TRBV5-4
D gene: TRBD2
clone size: -
J gene: TRBJ2-2
CDR3 DNA: TGTGCCAGCCGGCGGGAGGCCGACACCGGGGAGCTGTTTTTT
CDR3 protein: CASRREADTGELFF

V gene: TRBV29-1
D gene: TRBD1
clone size: few
J gene: TRBJ2-2
CDR3 DNA: TGCAGCGTGCGGGACAGGTCTTCCGGGGAGCTGTTTTTT
CDR3 protein: CSVRDRSSGELFF

V gene: TRBV20-1
D gene: -
clone size: many
J gene: TRBJ1-3
CDR3 DNA: TGCAGTGCTAAAGAACAGGGAGTAAGAGGAAACACCATATATTTT
CDR3 protein: CSAKEQGVRGNTIYF

V gene: TRBV5-6
D gene: -
clone size: many
J gene: TRBJ1-3
CDR3 DNA: TGTGCCAGCCCTAAAGTTGTGGTTCGCTCTGGAAACACCATATATTTT
CDR3 protein: CASPKVVVRSGNTIYF

V gene: TRBV27
D gene: -
clone size: many
J gene: TRBJ1-2
CDR3 DNA: TGTGCCGACAGGTTCTATGGCTACACCTTC
CDR3 protein: CADRFYGYTF

V gene: TRBV7-9
D gene: -
clone size: many
J gene: TRBJ2-7
CDR3 DNA: TGTGCCAGCAGCTTAGCCCAGGGGCGGTACCCCTACGAGCAGTACTTC
CDR3 protein: CASSLAQGRYPYEQYF

V gene: TRBV12-3/TRBV12-4
D gene: -
clone size: -
J gene: TRBJ1-1
CDR3 DNA: TGTGCCAGCAGCAAAGGAGGGGGGGGGAACACTGAAGCTTTCTTT
CDR3 protein: CASSKGGGGNTEAFF

V gene: TRBV5-1
D gene: TRBD2
clone size: once
J gene: TRBJ2-1
CDR3 DNA: TGCGCCAGCAGCTTGGGGACACTAGCGGGAGAATACGATGAGCAGTTCTTC
CDR3 protein: CASSLGTLAGEYDEQFF

V gene: TRBV29-1
D gene: -
clone size: -
J gene: TRBJ1-1
CDR3 DNA: TGCAGCGCAGGGGAGGGTAGGACTGAAGCTTTCTTT
CDR3 protein: CSAGEGRTEAFF

V gene: TRBV6-1
D gene: -
clone size: few
J gene: TRBJ1-5
CDR3 DNA: TGTGCCAGCAGTTTCGGACCGGGCTGGGAGCCCCAGCATTTT
CDR3 protein: CASSFGPGWEPQHF

V gene: TRBV19
D gene: TRBD2
clone size: -
J gene: TRBJ2-7
CDR3 DNA: TGTGCCAGTAGTATTTTAGCGGGAGTTTACGAGCAGTACTTC
CDR3 protein: CASSILAGVYEQYF

V gene: TRBV2
D gene: -
clone size: many
J gene: TRBJ2-1
CDR3 DNA: TGTGCCAGCAGTTCAATCTACAATGAGCAGTTCTTC
CDR3 protein: CASSSIYNEQFF